This TCR beta chain was captured by sequencing in a study of blood T cell repertoires in COVID-19. Study-level information: Samples of COVID-19 (acute and convalescent) were obtained from the United States, Italy and Spain.

CDR3 length equals 12 residues. Trimming cost V 7 bases and J 4 bases; bases outside gene matches: 4. Looked up from germline, CDR1 is MDHEN and CDR2 is SYDVKM. Generated by immunoSEQ multiplex PCR, the TCRdb table keeps only in-frame clones and is missing some. The data show about 260,000 clones, over 75% seen once. Seattle-derived patients entered the study during active infection and were followed longitudinally. The TCR comes from a woman aged 65 to 85 with COVID-19, enrolled during active disease. Sequencing was done on a sample of peripheral blood. The gene calls are TRBV28 and TRBJ2-7; 7 positions match TRBD1. The CDR3 nucleotides are TGTGCCAGCACAGGGGGTCGGTACGAGCAGTACTTC. Its translation: CASTGGRYEQYF.